This TCR beta chain was identified in a study of CD8+ T cells in alopecia areata. On the study more broadly: Treated patients were given 5 to 10 mg oral tofacitinib twice daily.

Treatment indicated: oral pan-JAK inhibitor, 5-10 mg twice daily. Sequencing used cDNA as its template, made by extracting RNA and reverse transcribing it. This table comes from immunoSEQ multiplex PCR, and its TCRdb copy is limited to in-frame clones, with some not included. The sample includes roughly 180,000 clones, approximately 51% of them seen just once. The clonotype comes from a human donor with alopecia areata. The material sequenced was CD8+ T cells sorted from blood, taken at week 52, from a patient treated with tofacitinib.

Here the CDR3 DNA reads TGTGCCAGCGGGTGGGCTGGGGGCAACCCAAACACTGAAGCTTTCTTT. Translating gives CASGWAGGNPNTEAFF. V usage is TRBV28 and J usage is TRBJ1-1, with D possibly being TRBD1 (6 bases). This CDR3 has 16 residues. Germline CDR1 is MDHEN and CDR2 is SYDVKM. V dropped 8 bases and J dropped 2 bases, with 21 bases sitting between them.